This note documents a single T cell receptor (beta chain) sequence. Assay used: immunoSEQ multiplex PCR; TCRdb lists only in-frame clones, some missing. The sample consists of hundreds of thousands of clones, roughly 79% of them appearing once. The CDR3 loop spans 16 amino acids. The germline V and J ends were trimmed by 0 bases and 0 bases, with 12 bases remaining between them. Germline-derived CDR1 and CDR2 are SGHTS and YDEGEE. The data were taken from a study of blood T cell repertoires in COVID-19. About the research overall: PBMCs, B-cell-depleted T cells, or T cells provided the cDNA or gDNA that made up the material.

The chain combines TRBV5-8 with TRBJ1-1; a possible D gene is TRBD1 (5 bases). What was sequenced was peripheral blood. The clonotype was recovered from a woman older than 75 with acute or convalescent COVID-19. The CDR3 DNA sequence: TGTGCCAGCAGCTTGGGACAGCGGGTTATGAACACTGAAGCTTTCTTT. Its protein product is CASSLGQRVMNTEAFF.